This T cell receptor beta chain was obtained from a study of immune characterization of retroperitoneal liposarcoma. One entry per CDR3 protein results from TCRdb running MiXCR on the PCR reads. Of roughly 11,000 distinct CDR3 sequences listed, roughly 30% are singletons. CDR3 length: 15 residues. Germline V CDR1 and CDR2: SGHAT, FQDESV (reference sequence). V trimming: 2 bases; J trimming: 8 bases; junction bases outside the gene matches: 5. The table lists this clonotype with many counts. Sequenced: tumor tissue. The TCR sequence derives from a female donor with retroperitoneal liposarcoma. The gene calls are TRBV11-1 and TRBJ2-2, with 10 positions matching TRBD2. CDR3 sequence reads: CASSLLAGAAGELFF. CDR3 bases: TGTGCCAGCAGCTTACTAGCGGGAGCAGCAGGGGAGCTGTTTTTT.